Shown below are 4 T cell receptor beta chains from a single sample sequenced in a study of regulatory T cells in long-lasting Graves disease. Both iRepertoire HTBI primers and Arm-PCR of CDR3 regions were used to build the TCR beta libraries. MiXCR was run by TCRdb on the multiplex PCR reads, yielding one entry per CDR3 protein. The profile shows about 540,000 distinct CDR3 sequences, less than 15% of them singletons. Time point in this sample: newly diagnosed GD, antithyroid drugs for less than 3 months. Researchers made the TCR library from RNA that was extracted from PBMCs. The same sample was also studied in work on T cells in Graves' hyperthyroidism and ophthalmopathy.

The material sequenced was peripheral blood mononuclear cells (PBMCs), taken at new diagnosis, from a patient treated with antithyroid drugs. These receptors were collected from a man younger than 45 with Graves disease.

This clonotype was recorded many times. The genes are TRBV24-1 and TRBJ1-1; D is uncertain. V lost 7 bases and J 0 bases, leaving 8 bases between the germline ends. The CDR3 sequence is 13 residues long. Germline loops: CDR1 KGHDR, CDR2 SFDVKD. This chain's CDR3 is CATSAGMNTEAFF. As DNA, the CDR3 is TGTGCCACCAGCGCCGGTATGAACACTGAAGCTTTCTTT.

This clonotype was counted many times. The chain is built from TRBV7-8 and TRBJ2-7, with D hard to call. Deletions cut 5 bases from V and 2 bases from J, with 16 bases between. The CDR3 covers 15 residues. Germline V lookup: CDR1 SGHVS, CDR2 FQNEAQ. CDR3 DNA sequence: TGTGCCAGCAGCCGAAATCGGTGGCTCGCCTACGAGCAGTACTTC. Its translation: CASSRNRWLAYEQYF.

This clonotype has ten or more counts. The rearrangement uses TRBV7-9 and TRBJ1-1; 8 bases fit TRBD1. This CDR3 contains 13 residues. Germline lookup yields CDR1 SEHNR and CDR2 FQNEAQ (reference sequence). With 5 bases clipped from V and 6 bases from J, the junction kept 5 bases outside the gene matches. The CDR3 DNA reads as TGTGCCAGCAGCCAGGACAGGGCGTCTGAAGCTTTCTTT. It codes for CASSQDRASEAFF.

The V call is TRBV7-3, the J call TRBJ1-1, with TRBD1 matching 8 bases. V trimming: 5 bases; J trimming: 4 bases; junction bases outside the gene matches: 9. There are 15 residues in the CDR3. The germline gives CDR1 SGHTA, CDR2 FQGTGA. CDR3 coding DNA: TGTGCCAGCAGCGGGACAGGCCTCTTGAGCACTGAAGCTTTCTTT. Protein product: CASSGTGLLSTEAFF.